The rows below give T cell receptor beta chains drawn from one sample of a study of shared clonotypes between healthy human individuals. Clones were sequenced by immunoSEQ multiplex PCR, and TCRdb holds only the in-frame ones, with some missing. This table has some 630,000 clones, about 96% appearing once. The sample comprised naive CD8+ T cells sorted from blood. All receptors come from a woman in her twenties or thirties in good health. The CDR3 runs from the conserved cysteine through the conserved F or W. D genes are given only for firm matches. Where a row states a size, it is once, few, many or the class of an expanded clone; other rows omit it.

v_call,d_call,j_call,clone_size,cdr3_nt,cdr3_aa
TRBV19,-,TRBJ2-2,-,TGTGCCAGTAGTACGGAGGTCTGGGGGGGCGAGAACACCGGGGAGCTGTTTTTT,CASSTEVWGGENTGELFF
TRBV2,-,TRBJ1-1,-,TGTGCCAGCAGTGAAGGGCCCAACACTGAAGCTTTCTTT,CASSEGPNTEAFF
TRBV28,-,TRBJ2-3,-,TGTGCCAGCAGTTTTTTTTCAGGGGAGGGTGGAGATACGCAGTATTTT,CASSFFSGEGGDTQYF
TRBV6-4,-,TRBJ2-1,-,TGTGCCAGCCTGACCGCAGAGGCCTACAATGAGCAGTTCTTC,CASLTAEAYNEQFF
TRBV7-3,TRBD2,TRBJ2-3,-,TGTGCCAGCAGCTCATCGGGAGGGCCCACAGATACGCAGTATTTT,CASSSSGGPTDTQYF
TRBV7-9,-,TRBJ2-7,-,TGTGCCAGCAGCGCGGACGGTACCTACGAGCAGTACTTC,CASSADGTYEQYF
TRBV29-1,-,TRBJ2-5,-,TGCAGCGTTGAAGATCAAGGTTTAGCGACGTTGGGTCAAGAGACCCAGTACTTC,CSVEDQGLATLGQETQYF
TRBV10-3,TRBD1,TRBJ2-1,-,TGTGCCACGAGACAGGGTGGATTGAGGAATGAGCAGTTCTTC,CATRQGGLRNEQFF
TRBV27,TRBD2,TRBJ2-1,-,TGTGCCAGCAGATGGACTAGCGGGCGGACTTACAATGAGCAGTTCTTC,CASRWTSGRTYNEQFF
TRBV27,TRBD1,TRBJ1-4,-,TGTGCCAGCAGTCCGGGACAGAATTTAGGAAAACTGTTTTTT,CASSPGQNLGKLFF
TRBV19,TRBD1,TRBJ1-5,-,TGTGCCAGTAGTGTCCGGGACAGGGGCCAGCCCCAGCATTTT,CASSVRDRGQPQHF
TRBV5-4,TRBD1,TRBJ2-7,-,TGTGCCAGCAGCTACTCGACAGGGAACGAGCAGTACTTC,CASSYSTGNEQYF
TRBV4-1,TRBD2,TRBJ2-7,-,TGCGCCAGCAGCCAAGAGAGGGCGGGAGGGCCGGACGAGCAGTACTTC,CASSQERAGGPDEQYF
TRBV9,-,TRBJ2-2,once,TGTGCCAGCAGCGTAGACTTGGGGCGGTTGGAGGAGCTGTTTTTT,CASSVDLGRLEELFF
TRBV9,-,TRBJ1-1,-,TGTGCCAGCAGCTCCCTACAGGGTTGGGACACTGAAGCTTTCTTT,CASSSLQGWDTEAFF
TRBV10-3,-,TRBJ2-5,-,TGTGCCATCAGTGACAGGGCGGAGACCCAGTACTTC,CAISDRAETQYF
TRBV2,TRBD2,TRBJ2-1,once,TGTGCCAGCAGTGCATGGCTAGCGGGAGGGGCCTCCTACAATGAGCAGTTCTTC,CASSAWLAGGASYNEQFF
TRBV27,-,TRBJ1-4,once,TGTGCCAGCAGCCACACTCTACAGGGTCCGAATGAAAAACTGTTTTTT,CASSHTLQGPNEKLFF
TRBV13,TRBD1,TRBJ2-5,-,TGTGCCAGCAGCCCTCGGACAGGGATCCTTAGGGGGGAGCAGTACTTC,CASSPRTGILRGEQYF
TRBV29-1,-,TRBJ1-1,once,TGCAGCGTTGAAGATCTCTATGCCGGCGTGAACACTGAAGCTTTCTTT,CSVEDLYAGVNTEAFF
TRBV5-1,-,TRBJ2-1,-,TGCGCCAGCAGCTTGGTCGGGATTTCCAATGAGCAGTTCTTC,CASSLVGISNEQFF
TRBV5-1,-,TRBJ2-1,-,TGCGCCAGCAGCTTTAGGGACAATCGGAACAATGAGCAGTTCTTC,CASSFRDNRNNEQFF
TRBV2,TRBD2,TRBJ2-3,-,TGTGCCAGCAGTGAAAGAGGAAAGACTAGCGGGAGTCGGGGTCCTACAGATACGCAGTATTTT,CASSERGKTSGSRGPTDTQYF
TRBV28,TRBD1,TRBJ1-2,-,TGTGCCAGCAGATCCGACAGGGCCTCTGGCTACACCTTC,CASRSDRASGYTF
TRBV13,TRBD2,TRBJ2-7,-,TGTGCCAGCAGCCCGGGACTAGCGGGAGCCCACGAGCAGTACTTC,CASSPGLAGAHEQYF
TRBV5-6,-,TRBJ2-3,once,TGTGCCAGCAGTTCGGGACTCATCACAGATACGCAGTATTTT,CASSSGLITDTQYF
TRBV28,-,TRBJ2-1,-,TGTGCCAGCAGCGTCGGGCGGGGAATCTACAATGAGCAGTTCTTC,CASSVGRGIYNEQFF
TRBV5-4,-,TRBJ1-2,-,TGTGCCAGCAGCTTGAATAGCGGGGGCTCTGGCTACACCTTC,CASSLNSGGSGYTF
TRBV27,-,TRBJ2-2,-,TGTGCCAGCAGTTTATCGGGGATCGGGGAGCTGTTTTTT,CASSLSGIGELFF
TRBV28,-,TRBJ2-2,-,TGTGCCAGCAGTTATCCGAACACCGGGGAGCTGTTTTTT,CASSYPNTGELFF
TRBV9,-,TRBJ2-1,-,TGTGCCAGCAGCGTAGCTACGTTCGACAATGAGCAGTTCTTC,CASSVATFDNEQFF
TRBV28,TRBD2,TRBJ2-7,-,TGTGCCAGCCGTTTGGGTGGTGGGCGGGAGCCCTACGAGCAGTACTTC,CASRLGGGREPYEQYF
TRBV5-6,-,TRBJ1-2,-,TGTGCCAGCAGCTTTTCCGATCAGGGGAACTATGGCTACACCTTC,CASSFSDQGNYGYTF
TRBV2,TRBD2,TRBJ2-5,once,TGTGCCAGCAGTGAATTGCATAGCGGGAGTGTTTCAGAGACCCAGTACTTC,CASSELHSGSVSETQYF
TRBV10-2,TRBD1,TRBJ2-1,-,TGCGCCAGCACTTGGGACAGGGGTTTGGATGAGCAGTTCTTC,CASTWDRGLDEQFF
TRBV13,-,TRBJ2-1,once,TGTGCCAGCAGCCTCTCCCAAAGTTATGAGCAGTTCTTC,CASSLSQSYEQFF
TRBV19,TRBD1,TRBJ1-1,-,TGTGCCAGTACAGTAGGGACAGGGGCCTTGAACACTGAAGCTTTCTTT,CASTVGTGALNTEAFF
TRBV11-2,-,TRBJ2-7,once,TGTGCCAGCAGCTTGGGGCCTGTCTACGAGCAGTACTTC,CASSLGPVYEQYF
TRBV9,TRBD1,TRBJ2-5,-,TGTGCCAGCAGCGTAGCTCATTCCCGGGACAGGGAAGAGACCCAGTACTTC,CASSVAHSRDREETQYF
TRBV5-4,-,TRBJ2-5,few,TGTGCCAGCAGCTTGGAACGGGAAGAGACCCAGTACTTC,CASSLEREETQYF
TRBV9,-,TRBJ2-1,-,TGTGCCAGCAGCCTACGAAGTGATGAGCAGTTCTTC,CASSLRSDEQFF
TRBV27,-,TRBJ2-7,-,TGTGCCAGCAGTCCCCGAGGGAGCGGTCGCTACGAGCAGTACTTC,CASSPRGSGRYEQYF